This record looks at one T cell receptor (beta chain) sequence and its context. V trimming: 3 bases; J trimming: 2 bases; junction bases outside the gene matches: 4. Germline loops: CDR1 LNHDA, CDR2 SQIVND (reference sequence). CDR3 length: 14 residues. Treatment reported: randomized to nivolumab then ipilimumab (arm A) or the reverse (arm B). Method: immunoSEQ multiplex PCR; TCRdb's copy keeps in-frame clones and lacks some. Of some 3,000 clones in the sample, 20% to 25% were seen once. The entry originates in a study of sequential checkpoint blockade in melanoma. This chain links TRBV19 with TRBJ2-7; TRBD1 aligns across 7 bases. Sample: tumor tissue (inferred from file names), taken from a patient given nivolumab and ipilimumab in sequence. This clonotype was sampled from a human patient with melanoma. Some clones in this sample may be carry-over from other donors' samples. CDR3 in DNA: TGTGCCAGTAGTATTTTCGGACAGGCCTACGAGCAGTACTTC. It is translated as CASSIFGQAYEQYF.